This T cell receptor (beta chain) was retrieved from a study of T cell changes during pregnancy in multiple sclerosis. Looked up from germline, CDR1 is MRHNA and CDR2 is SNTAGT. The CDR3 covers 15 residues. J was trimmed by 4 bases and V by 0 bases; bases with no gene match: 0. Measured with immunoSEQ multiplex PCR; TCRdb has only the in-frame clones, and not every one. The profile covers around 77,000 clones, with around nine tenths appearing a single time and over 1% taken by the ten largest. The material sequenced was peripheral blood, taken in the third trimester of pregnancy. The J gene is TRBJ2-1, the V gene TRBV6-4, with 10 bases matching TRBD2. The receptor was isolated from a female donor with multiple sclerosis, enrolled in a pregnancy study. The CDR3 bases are TGTGCCAGCAGTGACTCGACTAGCGGGTACAATGAGCAGTTCTTC. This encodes CASSDSTSGYNEQFF.